This passage covers 30 T cell receptor beta chains from one sample sequenced in a study of breast tumors, draining lymph nodes, adjacent tissues. Axillary draining lymph nodes of breast cancer patients supplied the node samples. TCRdb used MiXCR to reprocess the multiplex PCR reads, holding one entry per CDR3 protein. The sample has about 110,000 distinct CDR3 sequences, 30% seen once; the top ten hold 5.5% to 7%. Material for sequencing was axillary lymph node tissue. The origin of the receptors is a female donor with breast cancer. Some clones in this sample may be carry-over from other donors' samples.

Many counts were recorded for this clonotype. This rearrangement joins TRBV24-1 to TRBJ1-4; 7 bases map to TRBD1. The CDR3 length is 15 residues. Trimming took 3 bases from V and 3 from J; bases not matched to a gene: 3. Germline V gene lookup returns CDR1 KGHDR and CDR2 SFDVKD. The CDR3 region is CATSDAGTANEKLFF. The CDR3 DNA follows: TGTGCCACCAGTGATGCCGGGACAGCTAATGAAAAACTGTTTTTT.

This clonotype was found many times. One end of the junction fails to match germline, which may point to a read error. The genes are TRBV4-1 and TRBJ1-2; tentatively, D is TRBD1 (6 bases). The CDR3 sequence is 15 residues long. Germline V gene sequence: CDR1 MGHRA, CDR2 YSYEKL. The CDR3 DNA follows: TGCGCCAGCAGCCAAGATTCAGGGGATACCTATAGCTACACCTTC. As protein: CASSQDSGDTYSYTF.

This clonotype was seen a handful of times. A much larger clone differs from this one at a single base, so this may be a read error. This likely comes from a read error, as the CDR3 has no conserved phenylalanine or tryptophan at its end. The limits of the CDR3 on the DNA are not certain, so only TCRdb's listed CDR3 is given. The chain joins TRBV30 to TRBJ2-1; the table names TRBD1, a call not compared with the DNA. The CDR3 comprises 11 residues, both ends counted. Germline values: CDR1 GTSNPN, CDR2 SVGIG (reference sequence). CDR3 sequence reads: CAWSVGQGDKL.

By sample fraction, this clonotype is medium-sized (0.01 to 0.1%). This chain uses TRBV7-2 with TRBJ2-3, with D perhaps matching TRBD2 (5 bases). Germline-derived CDR1 and CDR2 are SGHTA and FQGNSA. The CDR3 totals 15 residues. Trimming took off 1 base at V and 5 bases at J, with 13 bases between the two ends. DNA for the CDR3: TGTGCCAGCAGCTTAGGGGCCATTGCGGGAGATACGCAGTATTTT. This encodes CASSLGAIAGDTQYF.

The chain links TRBV7-2 to TRBJ2-5; 8 bases fit TRBD2. Germline values: CDR1 SGHTA, CDR2 FQGNSA. Germline trimming cut 4 bases from V and 4 bases from J; bases unmatched to any gene: 5. The CDR3 runs to 14 residues. The CDR3 loop reads CASSSGGAGETQYF. CDR3 sequence (DNA): TGTGCCAGCAGCTCGGGGGGGGCAGGAGAGACCCAGTACTTC.

This clonotype was recorded a few times. A much larger clonotype is one base distant, so this may be a read error. The chain links TRBV6-1 to TRBJ2-5; no reliable D call. This CDR3 contains 12 residues. With 5 bases removed from V and 5 bases from J, the gap between germline ends came to 9 bases. Per germline, CDR1 MNHNS and CDR2 SASEGT. The CDR3, as DNA: TGTGCCAGCAGTCAAGTGGTGGAGACCCAGTACTTC. Translated: CASSQVVETQYF.

There are many counts of this clonotype. The rearrangement links TRBV5-6 to TRBJ2-5, with D possibly being TRBD2 (6 bases). The V gene lost 0 bases and the J gene lost 3 bases, with 21 bases spanning the gap. The CDR3 consists of 18 residues. Germline values: CDR1 SGHDT, CDR2 YYEEEE. The CDR3 DNA follows: TGTGCCAGCAGCTTGGGGCGCCCCGGGACTGGAAGGAAAGAGACCCAGTACTTC. This codes for CASSLGRPGTGRKETQYF.

In this sample, this clonotype turned up many times. A much larger clone differs from this one at a single base, so this may be a read error. The chain uses TRBV12-3 or TRBV12-4 and TRBJ2-7; D is perhaps TRBD2 (5 bases). The CDR3 has 14 amino acids. Trimming removed 6 bases from V and 5 bases from J, with 17 bases in between. CDR3 DNA: TGTGCCAGCAGCTTCAGCGGTAGTTGGAACGAGCAGTACTTC. As protein: CASSFSGSWNEQYF.

This clonotype was recorded at least ten times. This sequence joins TRBV19 and TRBJ1-3; D not resolved. The CDR3 length is 15 residues. V gave up 5 bases and J gave up 0 bases, with 11 bases separating them. Per the germline V gene, CDR1 is LNHDA and CDR2 is SQIVND (reference sequence). In nucleotides, the CDR3 is TGTGCCAGTAGTGCTACCTTTCGCTCTGGAAACACCATATATTTT. Translating it yields CASSATFRSGNTIYF.

This clonotype was seen repeatedly, ten times or more. The chain joins TRBV12-1 to TRBJ2-3; the table gives TRBD2 as D, unverified against the DNA. TRBV12-1 is an annotated pseudogene. CDR3 length: 11 amino acids. CDR3 in amino acids: CAFLPFVMQYF. CDR3 bases: TGTGCCTTCCTCCCCTTTGTGATGCAGTATTTT.

This clonotype was counted many times. The rearrangement uses TRBV5-6 and TRBJ1-3; D might be TRBD1 (5 bases). Per germline, CDR1 SGHDT and CDR2 YYEEEE. The V gene lost 4 bases and the J gene lost 4 bases, with 21 bases spanning the gap. The CDR3 contains 17 residues. The CDR3 is CASSLLSRGEYGNTIYF. CDR3 DNA: TGTGCCAGCAGCCTACTGTCCCGGGGGGAATACGGAAACACCATATATTTT.

The V call is TRBV20-1, the J call TRBJ2-7, with 11 bases lining up with TRBD2. CDR1 is DFQATT, CDR2 SNEGSKA, per germline (reference sequence). The CDR3 is 14 amino acids. Trimming at V came to 3 bases and at J to 3 bases, leaving 4 bases not matched to a gene. The CDR3 here is CSASLAGGNYEQYF. CDR3 nucleotides: TGCAGTGCTAGTCTAGCGGGGGGTAACTACGAGCAGTACTTC.

As for this clonotype: Sequence at one end of the junction differs from germline and may be a read error. CDR3 DNA sequence: TGCGCCAGCAGCTTTTTTGGTGTTAGCAGTCAGCCCCAGCATTTT. As protein: CASSFFGVSSQPQHF. This chain connects TRBV3-1 to TRBJ1-5; D unresolved. The CDR3 contains 15 residues. In germline, CDR1 is LGHDT, CDR2 YNNKEL (reference sequence).

This clonotype was detected only a few times. The conserved phenylalanine or tryptophan is not found at the CDR3 terminus, so this likely reflects a read error. The limits of the CDR3 on the DNA are not certain, so only TCRdb's listed CDR3 is given. The chain couples TRBV7-9 to TRBJ2-7; TRBD2 is the table's D call and was not checked against the DNA. The CDR3 spans 14 amino acids, including both terminal residues. Germline CDR1 is SEHNR and CDR2 is FQNEAQ (reference sequence). CDR3 residues: CASSEGLAGYEQCH.

This clonotype was seen at least ten times. This rearrangement joins TRBV11-2 to TRBJ2-2, with 7 bases identical to TRBD1. V was clipped by 3 bases and J by 1 base; unmatched bases: 5. Germline assignment: CDR1 SGHAT and CDR2 FQNNGV. The CDR3 covers 16 residues. The CDR3 coding sequence is TGTGCCAGCAGCTTCTCCGGGACAGTGAACACCGGGGAGCTGTTTTTT. This gives the protein CASSFSGTVNTGELFF.

Ten or more counts support this clonotype. V gene TRBV5-6 combines with J gene TRBJ2-2; D is uncertain. Germline V gene data show CDR1 as SGHDT and CDR2 as YYEEEE. The CDR3 sequence is 14 residues long. The ends were cut back, 2 bases at V and 4 bases at J, with 9 bases in the middle. The CDR3 nucleotides are TGTGCCAGCAGCTTACGGACCACCACCGGGGAGCTGTTTTTT. Translation: CASSLRTTTGELFF.

In its sample, this clonotype was seen many times. This may be a read error: a much more frequent sequence differs by one nucleotide. The chain has TRBV11-2 and TRBJ2-7; TRBD1 is a possible D gene (6 bases). The germline V gene has CDR1 SGHAT and CDR2 FQNNGV. Trimming removed 5 bases from V and 2 bases from J, with 13 bases in between. The CDR3 consists of 14 residues. This chain's CDR3 is CASSTGQLAYEQYF. CDR3 nucleotides: TGTGCCAGCAGCACCGGACAGCTTGCCTACGAGCAGTACTTC.

This clonotype was found many times. The junction departs from germline at one end; a sequencing error may be responsible. The V gene is TRBV7-8, the J gene TRBJ1-3, with 7 bases matching TRBD1. This CDR3 spans 17 amino acids. Germline V lookup: CDR1 SGHVS, CDR2 FQNEAQ. CDR3 residues: CASSPTTGPSSGNPIYF. As DNA, the CDR3 is TGTGCCAGCAGCCCGACGACAGGGCCGAGCTCTGGAAACCCCATATATTTT.

This clonotype was seen at least ten times. This chain connects TRBV27 to TRBJ2-1; TRBD2 might be the D (6 bases). Trimming cost V 6 bases and J 8 bases, with 20 bases left between them. CDR1 is MNHEY, CDR2 SMNVEV, per germline (reference sequence). The CDR3 is 15 amino acids. The CDR3 DNA reads as TGTGCCAGCAGCCCCGAGGTAGCGGAGGAGGATGAGCAGTTCTTC. Translating it yields CASSPEVAEEDEQFF.

In the case of this clonotype: A read error may account for a junction end that differs from germline. The rearrangement joins TRBV4-2 to TRBJ2-2, with D perhaps TRBD2 (5 bases). Looked up from germline, CDR1 is LGHNA and CDR2 is YNFKEQ. This CDR3 is built from 13 residues. CDR3 bases: TGTGCCAGCAGTCGACCAGGAGTCGGGGAGCCGTTTTTT. It yields the protein CASSRPGVGEPFF.

This clonotype has ten or more counts. This chain links TRBV6-6 with TRBJ2-1; 10 bases fit TRBD2. The CDR3 consists of 14 residues. The germline CDR1 and CDR2 sequences are MNHNY and SVGAGI (reference sequence). V shed 10 bases and J 6 bases; nucleotides not matched to a gene: 9. This chain's CDR3 is CANGSSGSFNEQFF. The CDR3 DNA reads as TGTGCCAACGGGTCTAGCGGGAGCTTCAATGAGCAGTTCTTC.

The chain joins TRBV7-9 to TRBJ2-2; 9 bases agree with TRBD1. Germline trimming cut 5 bases from V and 4 bases from J; bases unmatched to any gene: 5. The CDR3 is made up of 15 amino acids. CDR1 and CDR2 (germline): SEHNR, FQNEAQ (reference sequence). The CDR3 nucleotides are TGTGCCAGCAGCCCGACAGGGGGTAGCACCGGGGAGCTGTTTTTT. Its translation: CASSPTGGSTGELFF. Full variable domain (rest looked up from reference TRBV7-9 and TRBJ2-2): DTGVSQNPRHKITKRGQNVTFRCDPISEHNRLYWYRQTLGQGPEFLTYFQNEAQLEKSRLLSDRFSAERPKGSFSTLEIQRTEQGDSAMYLCASSPTGGSTGELFFGEGSRLTVL.

This clonotype was observed at least ten times. The J gene is TRBJ1-2, the V gene TRBV2, with 8 bases matching TRBD1. The V gene end was trimmed by 4 bases and the J gene end by 3 bases; junction bases not matched to a gene: 4. Germline CDR1 and CDR2: SNHLY and FYNNEI. The CDR3 is made up of 14 amino acids. For the CDR3, the DNA is TGTGCCAGCAGTGGCCCACAGGGGGACTATGGCTACACCTTC. Translating gives CASSGPQGDYGYTF.

This clonotype was recorded a few times. A much bigger clone sits one base away, suggesting this may be a read error. The chain couples TRBV5-6 to TRBJ2-1, with 9 bases that match TRBD2. The trim removed 2 bases at V and 11 bases at J, leaving 8 bases unmatched. The CDR3 runs to 14 residues. Germline V gene lookup returns CDR1 SGHDT and CDR2 YYEEEE. CDR3 in amino acids: CASSFSSGIAKQFF. The DNA for the CDR3 is TGTGCCAGCAGCTTCTCTAGCGGGATCGCCAAGCAGTTCTTC.

The table lists this clonotype with many counts. The V gene is TRBV5-4, the J gene TRBJ2-6; 8 nucleotides line up with TRBD1. Germline V gives CDR1 SGHNT, CDR2 YYREEE (reference sequence). Trimming cost V 6 bases and J 0 bases; bases outside gene matches: 5. This CDR3 spans 16 amino acids. The CDR3 nucleotides read TGTGCCAGCACGGCAGGGGGCGGCTCTGGGGCCAACGTCCTGACTTTC. Its translation is CASTAGGGSGANVLTF.

This clonotype was seen at least ten times. A much larger clone is a single base away; this may be a read error. The chain combines TRBV20-1 with TRBJ1-2, with TRBD1 identical over 10 bases. CDR3 length equals 13 residues. Germline CDR1 DFQATT, CDR2 SNEGSKA (reference sequence). The V segment lost 5 bases and the J segment 10 bases; nucleotides outside the gene matches: 10. The CDR3 bases are TGCAGTGCTGGGACAGGGGATAAGGTTGCCTACACCTTC. Translated: CSAGTGDKVAYTF.

This clonotype was counted many times. The rearrangement uses TRBV27 and TRBJ1-6, with D perhaps matching TRBD1 (6 bases). Per germline, CDR1 MNHEY and CDR2 SMNVEV (reference sequence). Trimming pared 1 base from V and 10 bases from J, leaving 14 bases between. The CDR3 loop spans 15 amino acids. This CDR3 reads CASSLWGRGGSPLHF. CDR3 DNA sequence: TGTGCCAGCAGTTTATGGGGCAGGGGTGGGTCACCCCTCCACTTT.

In this sample, this clonotype turned up many times. The genes are TRBV11-1 and TRBJ2-3; D gene unclear. The CDR3 contains 15 residues. The V gene's germline CDR1 is SGHAT and CDR2 FQDESV (reference sequence). Trimming took off 5 bases at V and 2 bases at J, with 14 bases between the two ends. The CDR3 sequence is CASSPSGLNTDTQYF. Here the CDR3 DNA reads TGTGCCAGCAGCCCCTCGGGCCTTAACACAGATACGCAGTATTTT.

This chain uses TRBV28 with TRBJ1-3; tentative D call: TRBD1 (5 bases). Germline V gene data show CDR1 as MDHEN and CDR2 as SYDVKM. V lost 2 bases and J lost 0, with 8 bases in between. CDR3 length: 15 amino acids. The CDR3: CASSLRGFSGNTIYF. DNA for the CDR3: TGTGCCAGCAGTTTACGGGGGTTCTCTGGAAACACCATATATTTT.

For this clonotype: Since a much larger clone is just one base distant, this may be a read error. The chain couples TRBV5-5 to TRBJ2-7, with D perhaps matching TRBD1 (5 bases). Germline V gives CDR1 SGHKS, CDR2 YYEKEE (reference sequence). This CDR3 is built from 15 residues. V shed 0 bases and J shed 2 bases, with 12 bases lying between them. The DNA of the CDR3 is TGTGCCAGCAGCTTGGAACAGGCGCTCGCCTACGAGCAGTACTTC. Protein: CASSLEQALAYEQYF. Drawing the rest from reference TRBV5-5 and TRBJ2-7, the complete variable domain is DAGVTQSPTHLIKTRGQQVTLRCSPISGHKSVSWYQQVLGQGPQFIFQYYEKEERGRGNFPDRFSARQFPNYSSELNVNALLLGDSALYLCASSLEQALAYEQYFGPGTRLTVT.